This TCR beta chain appears in the sequencing data of a study of shared clonotypes between healthy human individuals. With respect to this clone: Its antigen is unidentified.

Whole-study results and caveats: Unshared clonotypes carried lower generation probabilities than those common to all four donors. Shared clonotypes: about 5% naive CD4, under 4% naive CD8, 2% to 2.5% memory CD4, about 0.41% memory CD8. Researchers found naive subsets generally carried larger estimated richness than memory subsets. Sampling used blood alone; tissue repertoires probably differ.

CDR1 is LNHDA, CDR2 SQIVND, per germline (reference sequence). There are 19 residues in the CDR3. Trimming removed 1 base at V and 0 bases at J, with 16 bases between. This table comes from immunoSEQ multiplex PCR, and its TCRdb copy is limited to in-frame clones, with some not included. Of roughly 2.6 million clones listed, around 94% are singletons. This clonotype was obtained from a man between 18 and 35 years old in good health. The sequenced material came from naive CD4+ T cells sorted from blood. Documented subset: CD45RA+ positively selected. This chain connects TRBV19 to TRBJ1-6; D is perhaps TRBD1 (5 bases). Here the CDR3 reads CASSIARGRRSSYNSPLHF. CDR3 DNA sequence: TGTGCCAGTAGTATAGCGCGGGGCCGCCGGAGCTCCTATAATTCACCCCTCCACTTT.